The 10 T cell receptor beta chains below were found in one sample sequenced in a study of prognosis after radiotherapy for stage I lung cancer. Amplification of the TCR beta CDR3 (from genomic DNA) was done by two-round multiplex PCR. Round-one PCR had primers specific to each TRBV and TRBJ gene. Each CDR3 protein gets one entry after TCRdb re-called the multiplex PCR reads with MiXCR. Of around 56,000 distinct CDR3 sequences in the sample, around a quarter were seen once. Here the sequenced sample was PBMCs, taken before or after stereotactic body radiation therapy (not recorded which). All receptors derive from a donor of 50 years or more with non-small cell lung cancer.

This clonotype was detected a few times. The gene calls are TRBV5-4 and TRBJ2-1; 10 bases fit TRBD2. There are 17 residues in the CDR3. Losses at the gene ends were 5 bases for V and 0 bases for J; bases not matched to a gene: 8. Germline loops: CDR1 SGHNT, CDR2 YYREEE (reference sequence). CDR3 nucleotides: TGTGCCAGCAGTTTTGGACTAGCGGCCCCCTCCTACAATGAGCAGTTCTTC. As protein: CASSFGLAAPSYNEQFF.

This clonotype has at least ten counts. V gene TRBV29-1 combines with J gene TRBJ2-7; 8 bases align to TRBD1. Germline V gene lookup returns CDR1 SQVTM and CDR2 ANQGSEA. The CDR3 length is 15 residues. J lost 3 bases, V lost 4 bases, and 11 bases had no gene match. The CDR3 nucleotides are TGCAGCGTTGGGAGGGGTGGACAGGGTAACTACGAGCAGTACTTC. It specifies CSVGRGGQGNYEQYF.

A word on this clonotype: An end of the junction differs from the germline gene, which may be a read error. The gene calls are TRBV7-2 and TRBJ1-5; D remains unclear. The CDR3 loop spans 15 amino acids. Germline loops: CDR1 SGHTA, CDR2 FQGNSA. CDR3 residues: CASSLKYGIGQHQHF. CDR3 DNA sequence: TGTGCCAGCAGCTTGAAGTACGGGATCGGTCAGCACCAGCATTTT.

This clonotype was counted at least ten times. The V and J genes are TRBV4-3 and TRBJ2-7; D possibly corresponds to TRBD1 (5 bases). Trimming removed 0 bases at V and 8 bases at J, with 14 bases between. This CDR3 contains 14 residues. Germline V lookup: CDR1 LGHNA, CDR2 YSLEER. This CDR3 reads CASSQEGAGRKQYF. The CDR3 region has the DNA TGCGCCAGCAGCCAAGAAGGTGCAGGGCGGAAGCAGTACTTC.

As for this clonotype: Sequence at one end of the junction differs from germline and may be a read error. The chain has TRBV5-1 and TRBJ2-4; 9 nucleotides match TRBD2. CDR3 length: 18 amino acids. CDR1 and CDR2 from the germline V gene are SGHRS and YFSETQ. The CDR3 DNA reads as TGCGCCAGCAGCTTGAAGGAGAGCGGGGGGCTAGCCGAAAACATTCAGTACTTC. The encoded protein is CASSLKESGGLAENIQYF.

In its sample, this clonotype was seen many times. It may be a read error: a sequence one base away is much more abundant. The chain is built from TRBV7-7 and TRBJ2-2; maybe TRBD2 (6 bases). CDR1 is SSHAT, CDR2 FNYEAQ, per germline (reference sequence). This CDR3 contains 14 residues. The DNA of the CDR3 is TGTGCTAGCAGCTTAGGGCCGGACTCCGGGGGGCTGTTTTTT. Its protein is CASSLGPDSGGLFF.

This clonotype was recorded many times. The chain employs TRBV9 and TRBJ1-1; D remains unclear. Germline V lookup: CDR1 SGDLS, CDR2 YYNGEE. The V and J ends lost 0 bases and 5 bases respectively, with 11 bases between them. The CDR3 loop spans 14 amino acids. In DNA, the CDR3 is TGTGCCAGCAGCGTAGGAGGGTTTGAGACTGAAGCTTTCTTT. Its translation: CASSVGGFETEAFF.

This clonotype was recorded at least ten times. The CDR3 spells CAWSIGSSGANVLTF. Here the CDR3 DNA reads TGTGCCTGGAGTATCGGATCCTCTGGGGCCAACGTCCTGACTTTC. The J gene is TRBJ2-6, the V gene TRBV30; D not certain. The CDR3 has 15 amino acids. CDR1 is GTSNPN and CDR2 is SVGIG in the germline V gene (reference sequence). V shed 2 bases and J shed 0 bases, with 8 bases lying between them.

This clonotype has a handful of counts. A far larger clone lies a single base away; this is likely a read error. CDR3 loop: CASSELSPNTEAFF. The CDR3 region has the DNA TGTGCCAGCAGTGAGCTGAGTCCTAACACTGAAGCTTTCTTT. The V gene is TRBV6-2 or TRBV6-3, the J gene TRBJ1-1; D gene uncertain. Between the trimmed V and J ends, which lost 5 bases and 2 bases, there was a span of 12 bases. CDR3 length equals 14 residues. CDR1 and CDR2 from the germline V gene are MNHEY and SVGEGT.

Comments on this clonotype: A read error likely explains this, since a far larger clone differs by one base. In nucleotides, the CDR3 is TGTGCCAGCAGTTACCCCCAACGAGGGAAGCACGAGAAGTACTTC. Amino acids: CASSYPQRGKHEKYF. The chain joins TRBV6-2 or TRBV6-3 to TRBJ2-7; the D gene is possibly TRBD2 (5 bases). This CDR3 spans 15 amino acids. Germline CDR1 is MNHEY and CDR2 is SVGEGT.